The clone carrying this T cell receptor beta chain was counted many times. Its antigen is unknown. It was with a sample-barcoded 5' primer and a J-beta primer mix that a second PCR of about 6 to 12 cycles was run. TCRdb itself ran the 5' RACE reads through MiXCR, one entry per CDR3 protein. The sample lists some 1.7 million distinct CDR3 sequences; 28% were seen once. The data belong to a study of blood T cells in healthy people across ages. Notes on the study in general: Because donor CMV status was unknown, expanded clonotype changes were possibly confounded. Diversity figures based on one million T cells were deemed too low. Naive CD4+ cell counts and diversity both ran higher in long-lived than in aged donors.

The V and J ends lost 4 bases and 7 bases, in that order; junction bases with no gene match: 9. The CDR3 runs 14 residues. The receptor comes from a woman aged 25 to 39 in good health. This chain links TRBV12-3 or TRBV12-4 with TRBJ1-2, with TRBD1 matching 7 bases. The material sequenced was blood. In nucleotides, the CDR3 is TGTGCCAGCAGTTCGACAGGGAGGGCGAGTGGCTACACCTTC. It translates to CASSSTGRASGYTF.